This T cell receptor (beta chain) was identified during a study of vaccination effects on CD4 cells after COVID-19. In the ViraFEST assay, antigen-specific CD4+ clonotypes were identified by expansion after peptide-pool stimulation. Subsequent to less than twelve days of culture, CD4+ T cells were isolated. They grew some 2 million PBMC in each well, adding about 10 IU/ml IL-2 and 10 ug/ml peptides. Assay used: immunoSEQ multiplex PCR; TCRdb lists only in-frame clones, some missing. Counted here are about 20,000 clones, roughly 70% occurring once; the ten biggest clones make up less than 20%. The CDR3 spans 16 residues. CDR1 and CDR2 from the germline V gene are SGHTA and FQGNSA. J gave up 6 bases and V 1 base, and 7 bases lay outside the gene matches. Study-wide results and caveats: Only a single clone (1 of 255 vaccine-induced clones in healthy vaccinees) cross-reacted with common cold coronaviruses.

Of note for this clone: Antigen: not known.

The starting material was CD4+ T cells from PBMCs cultured with HCoV-229E spike peptides, obtained before COVID-19 vaccination. This chain links TRBV7-2 with TRBJ2-2, with 8 positions matching TRBD2. The receptor was isolated from a human donor who received a COVID-19 vaccine. The CDR3 sequence: CASSLGGGRLAGELFF. Written as DNA, the CDR3 is TGTGCCAGCAGCTTAGGAGGCGGGAGGTTAGCCGGGGAGCTGTTTTTT.